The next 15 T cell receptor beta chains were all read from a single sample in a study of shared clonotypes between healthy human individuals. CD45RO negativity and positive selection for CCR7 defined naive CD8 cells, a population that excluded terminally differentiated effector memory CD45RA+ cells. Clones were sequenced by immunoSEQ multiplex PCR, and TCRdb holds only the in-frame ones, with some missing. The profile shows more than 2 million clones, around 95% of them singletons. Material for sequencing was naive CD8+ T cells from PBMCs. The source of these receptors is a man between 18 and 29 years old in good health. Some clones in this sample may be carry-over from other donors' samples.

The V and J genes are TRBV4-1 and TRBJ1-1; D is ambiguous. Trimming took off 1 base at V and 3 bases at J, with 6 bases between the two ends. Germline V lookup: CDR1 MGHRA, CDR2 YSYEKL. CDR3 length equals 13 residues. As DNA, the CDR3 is TGCGCCAGCAGCCAAGGGCCAGACACTGAAGCTTTCTTT. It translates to CASSQGPDTEAFF.

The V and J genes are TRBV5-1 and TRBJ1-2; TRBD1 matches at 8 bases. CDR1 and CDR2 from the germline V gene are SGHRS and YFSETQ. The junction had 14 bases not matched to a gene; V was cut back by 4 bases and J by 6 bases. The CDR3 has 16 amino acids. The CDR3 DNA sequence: TGCGCCAGCAGCGCCGGACAGGGCGGTCGACCTAATGGCTACACCTTC. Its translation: CASSAGQGGRPNGYTF.

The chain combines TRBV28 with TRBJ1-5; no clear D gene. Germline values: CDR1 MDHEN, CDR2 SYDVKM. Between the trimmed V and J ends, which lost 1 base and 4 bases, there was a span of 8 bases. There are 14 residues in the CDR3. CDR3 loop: CASSLSYENQPQHF. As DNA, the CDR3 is TGTGCCAGCAGTTTATCATATGAAAATCAGCCCCAGCATTTT.

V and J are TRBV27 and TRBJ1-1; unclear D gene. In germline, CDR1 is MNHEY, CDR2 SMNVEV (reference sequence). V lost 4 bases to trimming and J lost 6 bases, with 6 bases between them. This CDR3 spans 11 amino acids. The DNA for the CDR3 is TGTGCCAGCAGTTCTTCCGCTGAAGCTTTCTTT. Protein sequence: CASSSSAEAFF.

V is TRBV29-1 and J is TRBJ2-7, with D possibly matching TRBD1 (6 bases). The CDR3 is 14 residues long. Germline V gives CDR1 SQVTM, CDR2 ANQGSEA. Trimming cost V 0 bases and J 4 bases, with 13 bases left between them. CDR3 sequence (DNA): TGCAGCGTTGAAGAGGAGACAGGAGGATACGAGCAGTACTTC. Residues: CSVEEETGGYEQYF.

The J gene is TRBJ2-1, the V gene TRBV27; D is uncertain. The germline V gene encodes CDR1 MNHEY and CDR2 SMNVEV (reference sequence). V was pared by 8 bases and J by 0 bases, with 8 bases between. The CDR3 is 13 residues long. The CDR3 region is CASQTSSYNEQFF. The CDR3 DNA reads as TGTGCCAGCCAAACTTCCTCCTACAATGAGCAGTTCTTC.

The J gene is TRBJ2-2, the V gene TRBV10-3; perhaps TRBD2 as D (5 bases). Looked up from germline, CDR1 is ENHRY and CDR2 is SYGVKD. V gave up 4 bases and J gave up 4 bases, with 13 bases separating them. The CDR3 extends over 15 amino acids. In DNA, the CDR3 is TGTGCCATCAGTGGGAGTAGCGCCACCACCGGGGAGCTGTTTTTT. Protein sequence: CAISGSSATTGELFF.

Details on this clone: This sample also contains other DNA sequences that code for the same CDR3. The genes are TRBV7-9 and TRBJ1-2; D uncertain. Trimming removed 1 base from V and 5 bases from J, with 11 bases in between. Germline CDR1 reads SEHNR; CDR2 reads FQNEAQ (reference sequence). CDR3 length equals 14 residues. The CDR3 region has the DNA TGTGCCAGCAGCTTAGTGCCGGGAACTTATGGCTACACCTTC. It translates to CASSLVPGTYGYTF.

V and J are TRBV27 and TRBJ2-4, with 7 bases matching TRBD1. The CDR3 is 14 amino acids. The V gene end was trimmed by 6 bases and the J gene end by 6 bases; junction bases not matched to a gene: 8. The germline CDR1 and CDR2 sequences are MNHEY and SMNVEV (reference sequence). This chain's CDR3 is CASSPTGAGNIQYF. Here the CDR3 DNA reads TGTGCCAGCAGCCCAACAGGGGCGGGAAACATTCAGTACTTC.

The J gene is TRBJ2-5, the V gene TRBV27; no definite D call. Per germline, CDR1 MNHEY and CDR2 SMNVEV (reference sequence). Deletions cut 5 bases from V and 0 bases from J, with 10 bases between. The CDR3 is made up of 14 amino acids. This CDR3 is CASSPPNNQETQYF. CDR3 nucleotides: TGTGCCAGCAGTCCTCCTAACAACCAAGAGACCCAGTACTTC.

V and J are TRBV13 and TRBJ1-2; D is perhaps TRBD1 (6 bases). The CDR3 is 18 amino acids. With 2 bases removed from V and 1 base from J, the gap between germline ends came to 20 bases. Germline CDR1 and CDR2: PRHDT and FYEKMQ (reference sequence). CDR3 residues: CASSLSVGTGHYNYGYTF. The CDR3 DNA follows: TGTGCCAGCAGCTTATCAGTAGGTACAGGGCACTATAACTATGGCTACACCTTC.

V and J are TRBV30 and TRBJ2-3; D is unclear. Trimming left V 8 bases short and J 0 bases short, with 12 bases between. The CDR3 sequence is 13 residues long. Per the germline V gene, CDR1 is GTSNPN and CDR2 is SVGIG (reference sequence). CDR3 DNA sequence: TGTGCCGAATGGACCGTCAGCACAGATACGCAGTATTTT. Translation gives CAEWTVSTDTQYF.

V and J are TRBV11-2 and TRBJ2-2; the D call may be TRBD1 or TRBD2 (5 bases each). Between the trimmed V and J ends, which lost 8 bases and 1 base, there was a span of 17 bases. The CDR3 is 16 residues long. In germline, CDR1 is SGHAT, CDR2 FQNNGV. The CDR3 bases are TGTGCCAGCTCTACCCGGGGCCAGATGAACACCGGGGAGCTGTTTTTT. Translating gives CASSTRGQMNTGELFF. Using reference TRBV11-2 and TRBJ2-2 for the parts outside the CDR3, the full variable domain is EAGVAQSPRYKIIEKRQSVAFWCNPISGHATLYWYQQILGQGPKLLIQFQNNGVVDDSQLPKDRFSAERLKGVDSTLKIQPAKLEDSAVYLCASSTRGQMNTGELFFGEGSRLTVL.

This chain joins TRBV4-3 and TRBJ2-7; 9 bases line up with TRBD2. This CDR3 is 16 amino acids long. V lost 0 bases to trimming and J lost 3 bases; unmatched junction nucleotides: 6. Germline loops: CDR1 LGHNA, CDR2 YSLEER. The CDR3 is CASSQELSGRIYEQYF. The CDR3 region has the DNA TGCGCCAGCAGCCAAGAGCTAAGCGGGAGGATCTACGAGCAGTACTTC.

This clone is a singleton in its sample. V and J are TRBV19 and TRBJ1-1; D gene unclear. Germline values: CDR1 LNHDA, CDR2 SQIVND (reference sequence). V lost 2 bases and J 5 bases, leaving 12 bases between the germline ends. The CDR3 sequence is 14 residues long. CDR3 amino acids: CASSIRGMRTEAFF. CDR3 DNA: TGTGCCAGTAGTATACGGGGTATGAGGACTGAAGCTTTCTTT.